This entry lists 26 T cell receptor beta chains sequenced from one sample in a study of blood T cell repertoires in COVID-19. Assay: immunoSEQ multiplex PCR; the TCRdb copy retains only in-frame clones and omits some. Altogether 150,000 to 190,000 clones are present, around 80% being singletons, with the ten largest covering 0.45% to 0.6%. The source material was peripheral blood. The receptors were gathered from a man between 60 and 75 years old with acute or convalescent COVID-19.

The gene calls are TRBV10-3 and TRBJ1-2; D uncertain. The CDR3 length is 14 residues. CDR1 and CDR2 (germline): ENHRY, SYGVKD. Trimming stripped 2 bases from V and 6 bases from J, with 13 bases between. The CDR3 bases are TGTGCCATCAGTGAGGGACGGGAACAGAATGGCTACACCTTC. Its translation is CAISEGREQNGYTF.

The V call is TRBV5-4, the J call TRBJ2-7; 8 bases match TRBD1. The ends lost 5 bases at V and 2 bases at J; junction bases unmatched: 6. CDR1 is SGHNT and CDR2 is YYREEE in the germline V gene (reference sequence). The CDR3 has 14 amino acids. The CDR3 region is CASRSWTGTYEQYF. Written as DNA, the CDR3 is TGTGCCAGCAGATCCTGGACAGGGACCTACGAGCAGTACTTC.

The gene calls are TRBV27 and TRBJ2-3; no definite D call. Germline CDR1 reads MNHEY; CDR2 reads SMNVEV (reference sequence). V dropped 2 bases and J dropped 0 bases, with 6 bases sitting between them. This CDR3 is built from 14 residues. CDR3 in DNA: TGTGCCAGCAGTTTAGCACGGAGCACAGATACGCAGTATTTT. The encoded protein is CASSLARSTDTQYF.

The gene calls are TRBV10-1 and TRBJ2-5; D is unresolved. Germline CDR1 WNHNN, CDR2 SYGVQD (reference sequence). This CDR3 has 11 residues. Trimming removed 7 bases from V and 4 bases from J, with 7 bases in between. The CDR3 protein is CASTSRETQYF. CDR3 nucleotides: TGCGCCAGCACGTCCCGAGAGACCCAGTACTTC.

Comments on this clone: The same CDR3 can be traced to other DNA sequences in this sample. V is TRBV5-1 and J is TRBJ2-7, with 10 bases fitting TRBD1. Germline lookup yields CDR1 SGHRS and CDR2 YFSETQ. The CDR3 consists of 13 residues. The V segment lost 3 bases and the J segment 4 bases; nucleotides outside the gene matches: 1. The chain's CDR3 is CASSWTGGYEQYF. The CDR3 DNA is TGCGCCAGCAGCTGGACAGGGGGGTACGAGCAGTACTTC.

The V call is TRBV3-1 (or the pseudogene TRBV3-2), the J call TRBJ1-2, with 9 bases that match TRBD1. Germline CDR1 and CDR2: LGHDT and YNNKEL (reference sequence). Losses at the gene ends were 0 bases for V and 7 bases for J; bases not matched to a gene: 9. The CDR3 spans 16 residues. CDR3 nucleotides: TGTGCCAGCAGCCAAGATCGGGACAGGGAAAAAAGTGGCTACACCTTC. Protein sequence: CASSQDRDREKSGYTF.

The genes are TRBV2 and TRBJ2-3; 10 bases align to TRBD1. The germline CDR1 and CDR2 sequences are SNHLY and FYNNEI. The CDR3 runs 15 residues. The ends lost 4 bases at V and 5 bases at J; junction bases unmatched: 6. CDR3 sequence: CASSVRDRGLDTQYF. In DNA, the CDR3 is TGTGCCAGCAGTGTAAGGGACAGGGGATTAGATACGCAGTATTTT.

V usage is TRBV11-3 and J usage is TRBJ2-1; 8 bases agree with TRBD1. J was trimmed by 8 bases and V by 5 bases; bases with no gene match: 11. CDR3 length: 15 amino acids. Germline CDR1 reads SGHNT; CDR2 reads YENEEA. CDR3 in amino acids: CASSSVRDRNHEQFF. In DNA form, the CDR3 reads TGTGCCAGCAGCAGTGTCCGGGACAGGAACCATGAGCAGTTCTTC.

The rearrangement links TRBV12-3 or TRBV12-4 to TRBJ1-2; D may be TRBD1 (5 bases). V lost 4 bases and J lost 8, with 14 bases in between. The CDR3 contains 13 residues. CDR3: CASSWGRAGGYTF. CDR3 bases: TGTGCCAGCAGTTGGGGACGAGCGGGAGGCTACACCTTC.

This chain uses TRBV3-1 (or the pseudogene TRBV3-2) with TRBJ2-2, with D perhaps TRBD2 (5 bases). The CDR3 runs to 14 residues. The V gene lost 4 bases and the J gene lost 5 bases, with 11 bases spanning the gap. Germline V gene data show CDR1 as LGHDT and CDR2 as YNNKEL (reference sequence). The CDR3 loop reads CASSLRGSTGELFF. In nucleotides, the CDR3 is TGTGCCAGCAGCCTACGGGGTAGTACCGGGGAGCTGTTTTTT.

V gene TRBV11-1 combines with J gene TRBJ1-2; tentatively, D is TRBD1 (6 bases). CDR1 and CDR2 from the germline V gene are SGHAT and FQDESV (reference sequence). The CDR3 sequence is 16 residues long. V was pared by 4 bases and J by 0 bases, with 15 bases between. The CDR3 coding sequence is TGTGCCAGCAGCTCCGCCGGGGGGCGGCCTAACTATGGCTACACCTTC. Residues: CASSSAGGRPNYGYTF. Drawing the rest from reference TRBV11-1 and TRBJ1-2, the complete variable domain is EAEVAQSPRYKITEKSQAVAFWCDPISGHATLYWYRQILGQGPELLVQFQDESVVDDSQLPKDRFSAERLKGVDSTLKIQPAELGDSAMYLCASSSAGGRPNYGYTFGSGTRLTVV.

The chain recombines TRBV30 with TRBJ1-1; D might be TRBD1 (6 bases). Germline V gene lookup returns CDR1 GTSNPN and CDR2 SVGIG (reference sequence). Trimming left V 0 bases short and J 2 bases short, with 13 bases between. This CDR3 comprises 15 residues. The CDR3 DNA sequence: TGTGCCTGGAGTGTCATTTCGGGGGGCAACACTGAAGCTTTCTTT. Translating it yields CAWSVISGGNTEAFF.

This sequence joins TRBV12-3 or TRBV12-4 and TRBJ2-1, with a possible D match to TRBD2 (5 bases). Deletions cut 7 bases from V and 4 bases from J, with 11 bases between. This CDR3 has 13 amino acids. The CDR3 sequence: CASKTLGYNEQFF. The CDR3 bases are TGTGCCAGCAAAACACTAGGTTACAATGAGCAGTTCTTC.

The chain carries TRBV7-2 and TRBJ2-7; D is perhaps TRBD1 (6 bases). V lost 1 base and J lost 0, with 7 bases in between. Germline V CDR1 and CDR2: SGHTA, FQGNSA. The CDR3 spans 14 residues. CDR3 in DNA: TGTGCCAGCAGCTTAGGGGGGCCCTCCTACGAGCAGTACTTC. As protein: CASSLGGPSYEQYF.

This rearrangement joins TRBV24-1 to TRBJ1-5; 8 bases fit TRBD1. Germline V gene data show CDR1 as KGHDR and CDR2 as SFDVKD. The CDR3 consists of 14 residues. J gave up 3 bases and V 9 bases, and 6 bases lay outside the gene matches. CDR3 residues: CATGQGGPNQPQHF. In DNA, the CDR3 is TGTGCCACCGGACAGGGAGGGCCCAATCAGCCCCAGCATTTT.

This chain joins TRBV28 and TRBJ2-7, with 10 nucleotides matching TRBD1. Germline V gene lookup returns CDR1 MDHEN and CDR2 SYDVKM. With 6 bases clipped from V and 4 bases from J, the junction kept 12 bases outside the gene matches. The CDR3 loop spans 16 amino acids. CDR3 nucleotides: TGTGCCAGCAGGACCCACGGACAGGGGGAACGTTACGAGCAGTACTTC. Encoded protein: CASRTHGQGERYEQYF.

The V and J genes are TRBV7-9 and TRBJ2-2; perhaps TRBD1 as D (7 bases). The V end lost 2 bases, the J end lost 2 bases, and 9 bases lay between the germline ends. The CDR3 has 15 amino acids. Germline CDR1 reads SEHNR; CDR2 reads FQNEAQ (reference sequence). The chain's CDR3 is CASSLQGGNTGELFF. The CDR3 DNA reads TGTGCCAGCAGCTTACAGGGGGGCAACACCGGGGAGCTGTTTTTT.

The rearrangement links TRBV30 to TRBJ2-7; the match to TRBD2 covers 9 bases. CDR3 length: 12 amino acids. J was trimmed by 7 bases and V by 6 bases; bases with no gene match: 7. The V gene's germline CDR1 is GTSNPN and CDR2 SVGIG (reference sequence). CDR3 sequence reads: CACDFSGSEQYF. The CDR3 DNA reads TGTGCCTGCGACTTTAGCGGGAGTGAGCAGTACTTC. The variable domain in full, with the rest retrieved from reference TRBV30 and TRBJ2-7, is SQTIHQWPATLVQPVGSPLSLECTVEGTSNPNLYWYRQAAGRGLQLLFYSVGIGQISSEVPQNLSASRPQDRQFILSSKKLLLSDSGFYLCACDFSGSEQYFGPGTRLTVT.

J is TRBJ1-6 and V is TRBV5-4; a weak D match, TRBD1 (6 bases). The CDR3 contains 16 residues. V lost 3 bases and J lost 9, with 19 bases in between. The V gene's germline CDR1 is SGHNT and CDR2 YYREEE (reference sequence). CDR3 sequence (DNA): TGTGCCAGCAGCTCGGCGTTGGGGGCGCAGATTTCACCCCTCCACTTT. Its translation: CASSSALGAQISPLHF.

This clone was picked up one time. V usage is TRBV11-2 and J usage is TRBJ2-4, with TRBD2 matching 9 bases. CDR3 size: 19 residues. CDR1 SGHAT and CDR2 FQNNGV come from the germline V gene. Germline trimming cut 0 bases from V and 0 bases from J; bases unmatched to any gene: 9. This CDR3 is CASSLDVLAGELAKNIQYF. CDR3 in DNA: TGTGCCAGCAGCTTAGATGTGTTAGCGGGGGAACTAGCCAAAAACATTCAGTACTTC.

The J gene is TRBJ2-1, the V gene TRBV7-2, with 7 positions matching TRBD1. The CDR3 runs 15 residues. In germline, CDR1 is SGHTA, CDR2 FQGNSA. V dropped 1 base and J dropped 12; count of bases not matched to a gene: 12. As DNA, the CDR3 is TGTGCCAGCAGCTTAGGGACAGGTGGCCGTGGAGGGCAGTTCTTC. Residues: CASSLGTGGRGGQFF.

As to this clone: The junction departs from the called germline gene at one end, perhaps through a read error. V gene TRBV7-2 combines with J gene TRBJ1-5; tentatively, D is TRBD1 (6 bases). The germline V gene has CDR1 SGHTA and CDR2 FQGNSA. This CDR3 comprises 16 residues. CDR3 residues: CASGFGGAGVNQPQHF. The CDR3 DNA sequence: TGTGCCAGCGGCTTCGGTGGCGCAGGGGTCAATCAGCCCCAGCATTTT.

The chain couples TRBV24-1 to TRBJ2-6, with 8 nucleotides matching TRBD1. The germline V gene has CDR1 KGHDR and CDR2 SFDVKD. CDR3 length: 15 amino acids. The ends lost 12 bases at V and 1 base at J; junction bases unmatched: 7. The CDR3 nucleotides are TGTGCCGCCGGGACAGGAAAGTCTGGGGCCAACGTCCTGACTTTC. This gives the protein CAAGTGKSGANVLTF.

The genes are TRBV5-1 and TRBJ2-3; 12 nucleotides agree with TRBD2. After removal of 0 bases from V and 4 bases from J, the junction contained 12 bases not matched to a gene. The CDR3 has 19 residues. Germline V gene lookup returns CDR1 SGHRS and CDR2 YFSETQ. CDR3 nucleotides: TGCGCCAGCAGCTTGGGTTCTAGCGGGAGGGTCCCGTCCCCAGATACGCAGTATTTT. It encodes CASSLGSSGRVPSPDTQYF.

This clone came up a few times. The chain recombines TRBV9 with TRBJ1-2, with TRBD1 identical over 7 bases. V shed 0 bases and J 2 bases; nucleotides not matched to a gene: 4. Germline V CDR1 and CDR2: SGDLS, YYNGEE. The CDR3 has 15 amino acids. In DNA, the CDR3 is TGTGCCAGCAGCGTAGGACCGGGACAGAACTATGGCTACACCTTC. This codes for CASSVGPGQNYGYTF.

V gene TRBV5-1 combines with J gene TRBJ2-5; 8 bases agree with TRBD2. The CDR3 is made up of 16 amino acids. J lost 2 bases, V lost 0 bases, and 6 bases had no gene match. Germline V gene sequence: CDR1 SGHRS, CDR2 YFSETQ. The CDR3 coding sequence is TGCGCCAGCAGCTTGGGGACTAGCCTATCACAAGAGACCCAGTACTTC. This translates into CASSLGTSLSQETQYF.